The rows below give T cell receptor beta chains drawn from one sample of a study of OX40 agonist ivuxolimab in advanced cancers. The repertoire was sequenced with immunoSEQ multiplex PCR; TCRdb's copy has only in-frame clones and lacks some. The sample lists some 100,000 clones, over 75% seen once, with around 1.8% in the top ten. Sequences were derived from CD4+ or CD8+ T cells sorted from blood, sampled in a trial of the OX40 agonist ivuxolimab. Source of these receptors: an adult with an advanced solid tumor such as melanoma, head and neck, liver or kidney cancer. Each CDR3 is given with its conserved first and last residue. A D gene is named only where the DNA matches it firmly. Size is stated for part of the rows, as once, few or many counts, or as a class when the clone is expanded.

abundance	d_gene	v_gene	j_gene	CDR3nt	CDR3aa
-	TRBD2	TRBV30	TRBJ2-3	TGTGCCTGGAAGCTAGCGGGAGTTTCGAATACGCAGTATTTT	CAWKLAGVSNTQYF
-	-	TRBV5-6	TRBJ2-3	TGTGCCAGCAGCTCAACTTTGGCAGATACGCAGTATTTT	CASSSTLADTQYF
-	-	TRBV14	TRBJ1-3	TGTGCCAGCAGCCATACGATCTCTGGAAACACCATATATTTT	CASSHTISGNTIYF
medium-sized	-	TRBV11-2	TRBJ2-7	TGTGCCAGCAGCCTTCGGACAGACTACGAGCAGTACTTC	CASSLRTDYEQYF
-	-	TRBV5-1	TRBJ2-3	TGCGCCAGCAGAAACGGCAGCACAGATACGCAGTATTTT	CASRNGSTDTQYF
-	-	TRBV29-1	TRBJ1-1	TGCAGCGTTGAAAAGGGGGGAATGAACACTGAAGCTTTCTTT	CSVEKGGMNTEAFF
-	-	TRBV6-1	TRBJ2-2	TGTGCCGAGGGGGAGGGGATGAACACCGGGGAGCTGTTTTTT	CAEGEGMNTGELFF
-	TRBD2	TRBV5-1	TRBJ2-1	TGCGCCAGCAGCCAAGCGGGAGGGAAGTACAATGAGCAGTTCTTC	CASSQAGGKYNEQFF
-	TRBD2	TRBV19	TRBJ2-7	TGTGCCAGTAGTCCGGCAATTTCGACTAGCGGGAGCTCCTACGAGCAGTACTTC	CASSPAISTSGSSYEQYF
-	-	TRBV7-3	TRBJ2-7	TGTGCCAGCAGCCCCCTGCACGGCTACGAGCAGTACTTC	CASSPLHGYEQYF